Listed below are T cell receptor beta chains from one sample, sequenced in a study of blood T cell repertoires in COVID-19. Profiled with immunoSEQ multiplex PCR; TCRdb holds only in-frame clones, not every one. The sample lists 54,000 or so clones, 80% to 90% occurring once. The specimen sequenced was peripheral blood. Receptors were obtained from a man over 45 with active COVID-19. CDR3s include the opening cysteine and the closing phenylalanine or tryptophan. A D gene is named only where the DNA matches it firmly.

v_gene,d_gene,j_gene,len,CDR3nt,CDR3aa
TRBV30,-,TRBJ1-1,12,TGTGCCTGGAGTCTCCAGGTTACTGAAGCTTTCTTT,CAWSLQVTEAFF
TRBV10-3,-,TRBJ1-1,13,TGTGCCATCAGTGGGGGAGTTACCCGTGAAGCTTTCTTT,CAISGGVTREAFF
TRBV9,TRBD2,TRBJ2-5,17,TGTGCCAGCAGCGCGGCCCCTAGCGGGAGATCGAGGGAGACCCAGTACTTC,CASSAAPSGRSRETQYF
TRBV6-1,-,TRBJ1-1,12,TGTGCCAGCAGTGACCGGACTCGCCGAGCTTTCTTT,CASSDRTRRAFF
TRBV19,-,TRBJ2-7,15,TGTGCCAGTAGTATAGCTACGGGATTTCCCTACGAGCAGTACTTC,CASSIATGFPYEQYF
TRBV3-1/TRBV3-2,TRBD1,TRBJ2-2,19,TGTGCCAGCAGCCAACTGGGACAGGGGGTTGGTAATAGGGCCGGGGAGCTGTTTTTT,CASSQLGQGVGNRAGELFF
TRBV6-5,TRBD1,TRBJ1-1,14,TGTGCCAGCAGAAGGGGGCAGCTGAACACTGAAGCTTTCTTT,CASRRGQLNTEAFF
TRBV28,-,TRBJ2-7,14,TGTGCCAGCAGGGGTGCAGGGTTACTCTACGAGCAGTACTTC,CASRGAGLLYEQYF
TRBV24-1,-,TRBJ2-2,17,TGTGCCACCAGTGCCGCACGTAGAGGGAGAATGCACGGGGAGCTGTTTTTT,CATSAARRGRMHGELFF
TRBV6-2/TRBV6-3,-,TRBJ1-5,20,TGTGCCAGCAGTTACGGTCCGTTGGGGTCTCGGGGTTATAGCAATCAGCCCCAGCATTTT,CASSYGPLGSRGYSNQPQHF
TRBV30,-,TRBJ1-1,13,TGTGCCTGGAGTGTCGGAGGTGGCACTGAAGCTTTCTTT,CAWSVGGGTEAFF
TRBV6-4,TRBD2,TRBJ2-3,15,TGTGCCGGCCGACGGACTAGCGGGGGTACAGATACGCAGTATTTT,CAGRRTSGGTDTQYF
TRBV7-2,-,TRBJ1-2,13,TGTGCCAGCACCATGGACCGCCCGGGGGGCTACACCTTC,CASTMDRPGGYTF
TRBV4-3,TRBD1,TRBJ2-1,16,TGCGCCAGCAGCCAAGTGGACAGGGGGCTCGGCAATGAGCAGTTCTTC,CASSQVDRGLGNEQFF
TRBV19,TRBD1,TRBJ1-5,18,TGTGCCAGTAGTAGCTCCGGGACAGGGCTTCTTGGAGCGGGGCCCCAGCATTTT,CASSSSGTGLLGAGPQHF
TRBV10-2,TRBD1,TRBJ1-5,14,TGCGCCAGCAGTGGAACAGGGGTGGATCAGCCCCAGCATTTT,CASSGTGVDQPQHF
TRBV6-6,TRBD2,TRBJ2-3,19,TGTGCCAGCAGTCCCCGGACTAGCGGGGGGGACACCCACAGGGATACGCAGTATTTT,CASSPRTSGGDTHRDTQYF
TRBV5-1,-,TRBJ1-4,15,TGCGCCAGCACCCCCTCAGTTGCAACTAATGAAAAACTGTTTTTT,CASTPSVATNEKLFF
TRBV3-1/TRBV3-2,TRBD2,TRBJ2-7,15,TGTGCCAGCAGCCAAGTTAGCGGGGGGGCCGTCGAGCAGTACTTC,CASSQVSGGAVEQYF
TRBV7-9,-,TRBJ1-1,14,TGTGCCAGCAGCTTATTAGGGGGACAAACTGAAGCTTTCTTT,CASSLLGGQTEAFF
TRBV19,TRBD1,TRBJ1-1,17,TGTGCCAGTAGTCTCCGCCCGACAGGGGTGCGGAACACTGAAGCTTTCTTT,CASSLRPTGVRNTEAFF
TRBV7-2,-,TRBJ1-2,14,TGTGCCAGCAGCTTAGCTGGTCTGACAGTCGGCTACACCTTC,CASSLAGLTVGYTF